This T cell receptor (beta chain) is drawn from a study of control samples from healthy donors and cancer patients. In regard to this clone: Other DNA sequences in the same sample also yield this CDR3.

Sequencing used immunoSEQ multiplex PCR; TCRdb keeps in-frame clones, though not all of them. The top ten clones hold about 12% of a sample with 150,000 to 200,000 clones, roughly 90% of them seen once. The CDR3 sequence is 13 residues long. The V gene lost 7 bases and the J gene lost 4 bases, with 12 bases spanning the gap. The germline V gene has CDR1 KGHDR and CDR2 SFDVKD. The sequencing input was blood. The chain combines TRBV24-1 with TRBJ1-2; tentatively, D is TRBD1 (5 bases). This sequence was found in a man aged 25 to 45 in good health. DNA for the CDR3: TGTGCCACCAGCCTCAGGGCGGGCTATGGCTACACCTTC. Protein sequence: CATSLRAGYGYTF.